The TCR beta chain under discussion was sequenced for a study of vaccination and CD4 T cells after COVID-19. On the study more broadly: The convalescents, six males and four females, included two who were Hispanic.

On this clonotype: Its target is unknown.

With the Oncomine TCR Beta short-read assay, DNA from cultured CD4+ T cells was sequenced. A single record per CDR3 protein comes from TCRdb applying MiXCR to the PCR reads. This table holds about 20,000 distinct CDR3 sequences, 60% found once. Trimming cost V 5 bases and J 8 bases, with 18 bases left between them. The length of the CDR3 is 14 residues. Germline values: CDR1 SGHNT, CDR2 YENEEA. Treatment specified: approximately 9-day PBMC culture with coronavirus spike peptide pools or control peptides (ViraFEST assay). ViraFEST used peptide pools to expand antigen-specific T cells, then sequenced TCRs.

The TCR originated in a human donor who had recovered from COVID-19. The rearrangement joins TRBV11-3 to TRBJ1-2, with D perhaps TRBD1 (5 bases). The sample in question was CD4+ T cells from blood, cultured in vitro, obtained after SARS-CoV-2 vaccination. This CDR3 reads CASSLSKGLGGYTF. CDR3 DNA: TGTGCCAGCAGCCTATCTAAGGGACTGGGGGGCTACACCTTC.